One and the same sample provided the 6 T cell receptor beta chains below, sequenced in a study of T cells in Graves' hyperthyroidism and ophthalmopathy (dated by TCRdb to 2018 to 2020). To prepare the library, multiplex PCR was applied. Sequencing was performed on an Illumina HiSeq 2000. The TCR beta CDR3 regions were amplified from RNA transcripts. The TCR CDR3 was subjected to a first round of RT-PCR using the HTBI primer set and the Qiagen OneStep RT-PCR kit. TCRdb took the public reads, trimmed them with fastp at Q25, ran MiXCR for clone calling and kept in-frame beta chains. Rows merge per CDR3 protein into single entries with the most common DNA and genes. The sample table contains fewer than 750,000 distinct CDR3 sequences; only one count was recorded for roughly 14% of them. The top ten clonotypes cover around 4.1% of the sample. The material sequenced was blood. These TCRs come from a woman aged 40 to 50 with Graves' ophthalmopathy.

This clonotype was counted at least ten times. The V call is TRBV10-1, the J call TRBJ2-7; possible D gene TRBD2, 7 bases. CDR3 length: 13 amino acids. Germline V gene lookup returns CDR1 WNHNN and CDR2 SYGVQD (reference sequence). Trimming removed 9 bases at V and 3 bases at J, with 15 bases between. CDR3 residues: CARGGAVIYEQYF. CDR3 sequence (DNA): TGCGCCAGGGGGGGGGCAGTTATCTACGAGCAGTACTTC.

This clonotype has a count of ten or more. V and J are TRBV5-1 and TRBJ2-1; 7 nucleotides align to TRBD1. V lost 1 base and J lost 0; bases outside the gene matches: 4. This CDR3 spans 16 amino acids. Germline V gene lookup returns CDR1 SGHRS and CDR2 YFSETQ. This CDR3 reads CASSLQGQHSYNEQFF. CDR3 DNA sequence: TGCGCCAGCAGCTTGCAGGGACAGCACTCCTACAATGAGCAGTTCTTC.

This clonotype has a count of ten or more. The chain has TRBV12-3 or TRBV12-4 and TRBJ2-5, with D possibly matching TRBD2 (5 bases). This CDR3 spans 14 amino acids. The V end was cut by 6 bases, the J end by 2 bases, with 13 bases between. Here the CDR3 reads CASSFLRVQETQYF. The CDR3 DNA reads TGTGCCAGCAGCTTTTTGAGGGTTCAAGAGACCCAGTACTTC.

This clonotype was picked up many times. The chain combines TRBV7-2 with TRBJ1-2, with D possibly being TRBD1 (6 bases). Trimming cost V 5 bases and J 2 bases, with 15 bases left between them. This CDR3 contains 15 residues. Looked up from germline, CDR1 is SGHTA and CDR2 is FQGNSA. CDR3 in amino acids: CASSPGHQPNYGYTF. For the CDR3, the DNA is TGTGCCAGCAGCCCGGGACACCAACCCAACTATGGCTACACCTTC. The whole variable domain, remainder taken from reference TRBV7-2 and TRBJ1-2, is GAGVSQSPSNKVTEKGKDVELRCDPISGHTALYWYRQSLGQGLEFLIYFQGNSAPDKSGLPSDRFSAERTGGSVSTLTIQRTQQEDSAVYLCASSPGHQPNYGYTFGSGTRLTVV.

This chain uses TRBV9 with TRBJ2-7, with TRBD2 as a possible D gene (6 bases). Trimming removed 0 bases at V and 1 base at J, with 8 bases between. The germline gives CDR1 SGDLS, CDR2 YYNGEE. The CDR3 contains 14 residues. CDR3 sequence (DNA): TGTGCCAGCAGCGTAGAAGGGACTTCCTACGAGCAGTACTTC. Amino acid sequence: CASSVEGTSYEQYF.

The sample holds many counts of this clonotype. V is TRBV27 and J is TRBJ2-7; D could derive from TRBD1 or TRBD2 (8 bases each). V was clipped by 6 bases and J by 2 bases, with 23 bases between them. The CDR3 length is 17 residues. Germline assignment: CDR1 MNHEY and CDR2 SMNVEV (reference sequence). The CDR3 is CASSTSTGGTGTYEQYF. The CDR3 coding sequence is TGTGCCAGCAGCACATCGACGGGGGGGACAGGTACCTACGAGCAGTACTTC.